These 17 T cell receptor beta chains share one sample of origin, sequenced in a study of cytomegalovirus exposure and HLA in healthy donors. Primers: 60 Vbeta forward and 13 Jbeta reverse. Assay used: immunoSEQ multiplex PCR; TCRdb lists only in-frame clones, some missing. The table includes tens of thousands of clones, 65% to 80% detected once. Specimen: PBMCs. These receptors came from a man in his 60s in good health and CMV-seronegative.

J is TRBJ2-1 and V is TRBV6-5, with 9 bases that match TRBD2. With 4 bases clipped from V and 6 bases from J, the junction kept 10 bases outside the gene matches. This CDR3 has 16 residues. The V gene's germline CDR1 is MNHEY and CDR2 SVGAGI. The CDR3 region is CASSSPTGTSPNEQFF. In DNA form, the CDR3 reads TGTGCCAGCAGTTCACCCACCGGGACTAGCCCCAATGAGCAGTTCTTC.

This clone was counted only a few times. This sequence joins TRBV6-6 and TRBJ1-5; D gene uncertain. This CDR3 has 11 residues. CDR1 and CDR2 (germline): MNHNY, SVGAGI (reference sequence). V gave up 2 bases and J gave up 8 bases, with 4 bases separating them. CDR3: CASSYGEPQHF. The CDR3 coding sequence is TGTGCCAGCAGTTACGGAGAGCCCCAGCATTTT.

The rearrangement uses TRBV6-4 and TRBJ1-2; D might be TRBD1 (6 bases). CDR1 MRHNA and CDR2 SNTAGT come from the germline V gene. The CDR3 totals 13 residues. Trimming pared 6 bases from V and 4 bases from J, leaving 12 bases between. The CDR3 DNA reads as TGTGCCAGCAGCCTGGACAGATCCTATGGCTACACCTTC. Encoded protein: CASSLDRSYGYTF.

The rearrangement links TRBV5-6 to TRBJ2-5; D possibly corresponds to TRBD1 (5 bases). The J call is doubtful: the DNA matches TRBJ2-7 better. Per germline, CDR1 SGHDT and CDR2 YYEEEE. The CDR3 is 13 amino acids. The CDR3, as DNA: TGTGCCAGCAGCTTGGGACAGTCCTACGAGCAGTACTTC. Translated, it gives CASSLGQSYEQYF.

This clone was counted a few times. V gene TRBV18 combines with J gene TRBJ1-4; 7 positions agree with TRBD1. Germline lookup yields CDR1 KGHSH and CDR2 LQKENI. This CDR3 contains 14 residues. Losses at the gene ends were 3 bases for V and 7 bases for J; bases not matched to a gene: 5. Here the CDR3 reads CASSPTGSGEKLFF. CDR3 nucleotides: TGTGCCAGCTCACCGACAGGGTCTGGTGAAAAACTGTTTTTT.

The chain links TRBV5-1 to TRBJ2-2; 12 positions agree with TRBD1. With V trimmed by 3 bases and J by 4 bases, 4 bases remained unmatched. Germline V gene lookup returns CDR1 SGHRS and CDR2 YFSETQ. The CDR3 is 16 residues long. This CDR3 is CASSWGQGASTGELFF. The CDR3 nucleotides read TGCGCCAGCAGCTGGGGACAGGGGGCGAGCACCGGGGAGCTGTTTTTT.

DNA of the CDR3: TGTGCCTGGAGGGAACAGGGAGGGGGGACTGAAGCTTTCTTT. It is translated as CAWREQGGGTEAFF. The J gene is TRBJ1-1, the V gene TRBV30; tentatively, D is TRBD1 (6 bases). V was pared by 3 bases and J by 5 bases, with 16 bases between. The CDR3 runs to 14 residues. CDR1 is GTSNPN, CDR2 SVGIG, per germline (reference sequence).

The chain is built from TRBV6-5 and TRBJ1-1; perhaps TRBD1 as D (6 bases). This CDR3 comprises 12 residues. CDR1 is MNHEY and CDR2 is SVGAGI in the germline V gene. Deletions cut 6 bases from V and 1 base from J, with 6 bases between. This CDR3 is CASRDRNTEAFF. For the CDR3, the DNA is TGTGCCAGCAGGGACAGGAACACTGAAGCTTTCTTT.

Details on this clone: At one boundary the junction diverges from the germline segment, which might be a read error. The rearrangement joins TRBV7-9 to TRBJ1-1, with 10 bases that match TRBD1. CDR3 length: 17 residues. CDR1 is SEHNR, CDR2 FQNEAQ, per germline (reference sequence). The CDR3 region has the DNA TGTTCCAGCAGCCCCGGGACAGGGGCCTGGAGGGGCACTGAAGCTTTCTTT. Translating it yields CSSSPGTGAWRGTEAFF. The variable domain in full, completed from reference TRBV7-9 and TRBJ1-1, reads DTGVSQNPRHKITKRGQNVTFRCDPISEHNRLYWYRQTLGQGPEFLTYFQNEAQLEKSRLLSDRFSAERPKGSFSTLEIQRTEQGDSAMYLCSSSPGTGAWRGTEAFFGQGTRLTVV.

The chain joins TRBV6-4 to TRBJ1-4; 7 bases map to TRBD1. The CDR3 totals 17 residues. Germline V CDR1 and CDR2: MRHNA, SNTAGT. V was pared by 2 bases and J by 5 bases, with 11 bases of the junction left unmatched. CDR3 loop: CASSDSSGTAKNEKLFF. In nucleotides, the CDR3 is TGTGCCAGCAGTGACAGCTCCGGGACAGCTAAAAATGAAAAACTGTTTTTT.

The chain carries TRBV30 and TRBJ1-2, with no clear D. The CDR3 has 14 amino acids. Germline lookup yields CDR1 GTSNPN and CDR2 SVGIG (reference sequence). V was clipped by 6 bases and J by 0 bases, with 14 bases between them. CDR3 nucleotides: TGTGCCTGCCCCGATCAGGTCGCTAACTATGGCTACACCTTC. Translation: CACPDQVANYGYTF.

Here the CDR3 reads CSVLDRGGNTIYF. Written as DNA, the CDR3 is TGCAGCGTACTCGACAGGGGTGGAAACACCATATATTTT. V usage is TRBV29-1 and J usage is TRBJ1-3; TRBD1 aligns across 8 bases. This CDR3 contains 13 residues. V lost 6 bases to trimming and J lost 3 bases; unmatched junction nucleotides: 4. Looked up from germline, CDR1 is SQVTM and CDR2 is ANQGSEA.

The chain has TRBV5-8 and TRBJ1-2, with D unresolved. In germline, CDR1 is SGHTS, CDR2 YDEGEE. There are 13 residues in the CDR3. Trimming pared 1 base from V and 1 base from J, leaving 5 bases between. CDR3 DNA sequence: TGTGCCAGCAGCTTGTTAAATAACTATGGCTACACCTTC. Translating it yields CASSLLNNYGYTF.

This clone was seen a few times. The chain uses TRBV6-5 and TRBJ1-6, with D possibly being TRBD1 (5 bases). V was trimmed by 6 bases and J by 10 bases, leaving 16 bases between them. The germline gives CDR1 MNHEY, CDR2 SVGAGI. The CDR3 totals 14 residues. CDR3 sequence: CASSTGGSQSPLHF. DNA of the CDR3: TGTGCCAGCAGCACGGGGGGATCACAGTCACCCCTCCACTTT.

The rearrangement uses TRBV30 and TRBJ1-4, with a possible D match to TRBD1 (6 bases). Germline lookup yields CDR1 GTSNPN and CDR2 SVGIG (reference sequence). This CDR3 contains 15 residues. V was pared by 0 bases and J by 5 bases, with 13 bases between. The CDR3 sequence is CAWSVSDRRNEKLFF. CDR3 in DNA: TGTGCCTGGAGTGTATCCGACAGGCGAAATGAAAAACTGTTTTTT.

DNA of the CDR3: TGTGCCAGCTCACCCCCGGGGATCACAGATACGCAGTATTTT. Translated: CASSPPGITDTQYF. The rearrangement joins TRBV18 to TRBJ2-3, with a weak D call TRBD2 (5 bases). V was clipped by 3 bases and J by 2 bases, with 9 bases between them. Looked up from germline, CDR1 is KGHSH and CDR2 is LQKENI. This CDR3 has 14 amino acids.

The chain carries TRBV19 and TRBJ2-1; TRBD2 matches 10 bases. This CDR3 has 15 residues. V gave up 4 bases and J gave up 2 bases; unmatched junction bases: 2. Germline V gene lookup returns CDR1 LNHDA and CDR2 SQIVND (reference sequence). CDR3 in DNA: TGTGCCAGTAGTAGCCTAGCGGGAGCCTACAATGAGCAGTTCTTC. Translation: CASSSLAGAYNEQFF. Full variable domain (missing parts from reference TRBV19 and TRBJ2-1): DGGITQSPKYLFRKEGQNVTLSCEQNLNHDAMYWYRQDPGQGLRLIYYSQIVNDFQKGDIAEGYSVSREKKESFPLTVTSAQKNPTAFYLCASSSLAGAYNEQFFGPGTRLTVL.